This record looks at one T cell receptor beta chain sequence and its context. Its cognate antigen is unknown. The sample originates from a study of cytomegalovirus exposure and HLA in healthy donors. Findings and caveats of the study: In a later analysis, several top co-occurrence clusters appeared linked to parvovirus B19, influenza, CMV and Epstein-Barr virus. Generally TCR sequences proved uncommon, though certain public TCRs appeared in numerous donors.

V was trimmed by 2 bases and J by 1 base, leaving 7 bases between them. The V gene's germline CDR1 is MNHEY and CDR2 SVGAGI. This CDR3 region has 14 residues. It was with 60 Vbeta and 13 Jbeta primers that the PCR ran. Original data processing: Later, some 79 million unique TCR beta chains were counted in an analysis, and roughly 10 million of them were shared. Libraries were prepared by immunoSEQ multiplex PCR; TCRdb keeps only in-frame clonotypes and omits some of them. D and trimming were read from the DNA, whereas the V and J calls and clone size are those reported in that table. The repertoire holds about 140,000 clones, with approximately 86% as singletons.

This sequence was found in a woman between 35 and 50 years old in good health and CMV-seronegative. The chain recombines TRBV6-5 with TRBJ2-3; D is ambiguous. Material for sequencing was PBMCs. In nucleotides, the CDR3 is TGTGCCAGCAGTTACGGGCCGGGCACAGATACGCAGTATTTT. Its translation: CASSYGPGTDTQYF.